This TCR beta chain was observed in a study of shared T cell receptors in the human thymus. The CDR3 loop spans 16 amino acids. Germline V CDR1 and CDR2: SGHRS, YFSETQ. V lost 3 bases to trimming and J lost 6 bases; unmatched junction nucleotides: 10. The method was immunoSEQ multiplex PCR; TCRdb's version includes in-frame clones alone and lacks a portion of them. The sample has 700,000 to 750,000 clones, 75% to 90% seen once; the top ten hold roughly 0.01%. Another study also made use of these data, one on human thymus T cells. According to that study: Resected material from corrective heart surgery provided the thymus tissue analysed. Blood and thymic repertoires both appeared biased in V and J gene usage.

J is TRBJ2-1 and V is TRBV5-1, with 9 nucleotides matching TRBD1. The sequence was collected from a girl less than two years old with a congenital heart defect. Source material: thymocytes. The CDR3 DNA reads as TGCGCCAGCAGCTGGATCCCGGGACAGGGAATCAATGAGCAGTTCTTC. This gives the protein CASSWIPGQGINEQFF.